This entry lists 9 T cell receptor beta chains sequenced from one sample in a study of molecular identifiers for immune sequencing clone quantification. MiXCR was run by TCRdb on the PCR reads, yielding one entry per CDR3 protein. The data contain fewer than 30,000 distinct CDR3 sequences, roughly a sixth of them singletons. Source material: naive CD8+ T cells from blood, with Jurkat cell RNA spiked in. The subset was: FACS-sorted CD8+CD4-CCR7+CD45RA+ naive T cells. Receptors originate from a human donor in good health. Some libraries in this study had Jurkat cell RNA spiked in.

Worth noting for this clonotype: Given a much more abundant clone one base away, this may be a read error. This rearrangement joins TRBV20-1 to TRBJ1-2, with D unclear. CDR3 size: 13 residues. Per the germline V gene, CDR1 is DFQATT and CDR2 is SNEGSKA (reference sequence). Trimming left V 2 bases short and J 3 bases short, with 10 bases between. In DNA, the CDR3 is TGCAGTGCTAGAAGACGGGGAGACTATGGCTACACCTTC. Amino acid sequence: CSARRRGDYGYTF.

This clonotype was picked up many times. The junction differs from germline at one of its ends, possibly a read error. V and J are TRBV24-1 and TRBJ2-1, with D hard to call. This CDR3 is 14 amino acids long. Germline V gene lookup returns CDR1 KGHDR and CDR2 SFDVKD. CDR3 sequence: CATSVQNSFNEQFF. CDR3 nucleotides: TGTGCCACCAGTGTACAAAACTCCTTCAATGAGCAGTTCTTC.

This clonotype was detected only a few times. A much larger clone lies a single base off, so this may be a read error. This chain connects TRBV4-3 to TRBJ2-6, with D tentatively TRBD1 (5 bases). This CDR3 contains 16 residues. Germline loops: CDR1 LGHNA, CDR2 YSLEER. Here the CDR3 reads CVSSVETGSGANVLTF. In DNA, the CDR3 is TGCGTCAGCAGCGTCGAAACAGGCTCTGGGGCCAACGTCCTGACTTTC.

This clonotype was observed many times. The chain employs TRBV11-2 and TRBJ2-5, with TRBD1 identical over 8 bases. The V gene end was trimmed by 0 bases and the J gene end by 7 bases; junction bases not matched to a gene: 10. Germline CDR1 and CDR2: SGHAT and FQNNGV. This CDR3 has 16 amino acids. CDR3 nucleotides: TGTGCCAGCAGCTTAGATTTAACAGGGGGTGATCTGACCCAGTACTTC. It specifies CASSLDLTGGDLTQYF.

This clonotype was counted ten times or more. CDR3 region: CASGTLDTQYF. In nucleotides, the CDR3 is TGCGCCTCAGGGACCCTGGATACGCAGTATTTT. V and J are TRBV5-1 and TRBJ2-3, with D perhaps matching TRBD1 or TRBD2 (5 bases each). The germline V gene has CDR1 SGHRS and CDR2 YFSETQ. Trimming removed 10 bases from V and 6 bases from J, with 12 bases in between. This CDR3 has 11 amino acids. Full variable domain (rest looked up from reference TRBV5-1 and TRBJ2-3): KAGVTQTPRYLIKTRGQQVTLSCSPISGHRSVSWYQQTPGQGLQFLFEYFSETQRNKGNFPGRFSGRQFSNSRSEMNVSTLELGDSALYLCASGTLDTQYFGPGTRLTVL.

A remark on this clonotype: A much larger clone sits a single nucleotide away, making a read error possible. V gene TRBV27 combines with J gene TRBJ1-2; perhaps TRBD1 as D (6 bases). V was pared by 2 bases and J by 2 bases, with 12 bases between. The V gene's germline CDR1 is MNHEY and CDR2 SMNVEV (reference sequence). The CDR3 contains 15 residues. The CDR3 DNA reads TGTGCCAGCAGTTTACGGGCAGGGGACAACTATGGCTACACCTTC. It translates to CASSLRAGDNYGYTF.

The sample holds many counts of this clonotype. CDR3 loop: CASSVTGGETGELFF. CDR3 nucleotides: TGTGCCAGTAGTGTGACAGGGGGCGAGACCGGGGAGCTGTTTTTT. The chain uses TRBV19 and TRBJ2-2; 10 positions agree with TRBD1. The CDR3 extends over 15 amino acids. Trimming cost V 5 bases and J 5 bases; bases outside gene matches: 5. Germline loops: CDR1 LNHDA, CDR2 SQIVND (reference sequence).

This clonotype appeared many times. This sequence joins TRBV7-6 and TRBJ2-6; D gene uncertain. V lost 5 bases to trimming and J lost 0 bases, with 14 bases between them. The germline CDR1 and CDR2 sequences are SGHVS and FNYEAQ. This CDR3 comprises 17 residues. This chain's CDR3 is CASSPLLQNSGANVLTF. The CDR3 nucleotides are TGTGCCAGCAGCCCGCTATTGCAAAACTCTGGGGCCAACGTCCTGACTTTC.

About this clonotype: This may be a read error: a much more frequent sequence differs by one nucleotide. The chain employs TRBV27 and TRBJ2-3; either TRBD1 or TRBD2 may fit D (5 bases each). Germline CDR1 MNHEY, CDR2 SMNVEV (reference sequence). The CDR3 runs 15 residues. Written as DNA, the CDR3 is TGTGCCAGCAGTTTAGGGGCGGCTAGCACAGATACGCGGTATTTT. Protein: CASSLGAASTDTRYF.